This T cell receptor (beta chain) was retrieved from a study of T cell changes during pregnancy in multiple sclerosis. Profiled with immunoSEQ multiplex PCR; TCRdb holds only in-frame clones, not every one. The sample gives about 50,000 clones, 90% to 95% of which show up once; approximately 0.39% is in the top ten. Germline CDR1 reads ENHRY; CDR2 reads SYGVKD. The CDR3 contains 14 residues. Trimming took 8 bases from V and 8 from J, leaving 21 bases between them. This TCR came from a female donor with multiple sclerosis, enrolled in a pregnancy study. The chain joins TRBV10-3 to TRBJ1-2; maybe TRBD1 (6 bases). The material was CD4+ T cells from peripheral blood mononuclear cells, obtained after pregnancy. The CDR3 region has the DNA TGTGCCATCTCGAGAGGGGGTTACATTGAGGGCTACACCTTC. Translating it yields CAISRGGYIEGYTF.